Below, 2 T cell receptor beta chains from the same sample are listed, as sequenced in a study of blood T cell repertoires in COVID-19. Method: immunoSEQ multiplex PCR; TCRdb's copy keeps in-frame clones and lacks some. The repertoire holds 100,000 to 150,000 clones, with approximately 74% as singletons. The sample comprised peripheral blood. The source of these receptors is a man older than 75 with COVID-19, enrolled during active disease.

The V call is TRBV5-4, the J call TRBJ1-1, with D possibly being TRBD1 (5 bases). The CDR3 spans 14 residues. Per the germline V gene, CDR1 is SGHNT and CDR2 is YYREEE (reference sequence). Trimming left V 3 bases short and J 3 bases short, with 12 bases between. The CDR3 spells CASSWGGADTEAFF. CDR3 DNA: TGTGCCAGCAGCTGGGGGGGTGCGGACACTGAAGCTTTCTTT. The complete variable domain, with remaining parts taken from reference TRBV5-4 and TRBJ1-1, reads ETGVTQSPTHLIKTRGQQVTLRCSSQSGHNTVSWYQQALGQGPQFIFQYYREEENGRGNFPPRFSGLQFPNYSSELNVNALELDDSALYLCASSWGGADTEAFFGQGTRLTVV.

The chain is built from TRBV29-1 and TRBJ2-3; 10 bases align to TRBD2. V gave up 2 bases and J gave up 1 base; unmatched junction bases: 12. CDR1 SQVTM and CDR2 ANQGSEA come from the germline V gene. This CDR3 is 18 amino acids long. CDR3 bases: TGCAGCGTTGAAAAGCGGGAGGGCCGGGTTCAGGGCACAGATACGCAGTATTTT. Translated: CSVEKREGRVQGTDTQYF.